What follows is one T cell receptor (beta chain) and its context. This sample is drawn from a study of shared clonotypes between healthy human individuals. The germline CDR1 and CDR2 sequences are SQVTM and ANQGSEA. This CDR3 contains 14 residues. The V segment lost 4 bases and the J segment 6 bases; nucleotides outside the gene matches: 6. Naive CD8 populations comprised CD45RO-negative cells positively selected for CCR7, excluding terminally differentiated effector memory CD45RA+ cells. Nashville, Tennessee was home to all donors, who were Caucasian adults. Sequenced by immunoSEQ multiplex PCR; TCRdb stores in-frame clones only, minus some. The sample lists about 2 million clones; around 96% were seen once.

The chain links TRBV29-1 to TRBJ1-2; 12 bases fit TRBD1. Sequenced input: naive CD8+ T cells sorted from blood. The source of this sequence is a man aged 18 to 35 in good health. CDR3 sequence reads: CSVGRGQGADGYTF. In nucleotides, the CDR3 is TGCAGCGTTGGTAGGGGACAGGGGGCGGATGGCTACACCTTC.